The sequence of this TCR beta chain was determined in a study of T cells in localized non-small cell lung cancer (dated by TCRdb to the early 2020s). Regarding the complete study: T cell repertoires of hundreds of early-stage NSCLC patients were analyzed, with tumors being compared against uninvolved tumor-adjacent lungs. The cohort comprised 200 to 300 treatment-naïve NSCLC patients with resected, localized lung tumors. NSCLC patients had a mean age of roughly 66 years, and fewer than 150 were male and over 85 female.

At diagnosis, peripheral blood, uninvolved tumor-adjacent lung and tumor were collected and stored as a combination of fresh-frozen and FFPE material. The immunoSEQ Assay was used to sequence TCR beta CDR3 regions from DNA. The paper's data handling went like this. T cell density was computed as TCR beta template counts normalized to usable DNA estimated by amplifying housekeeping genes. Richness was estimated using the preseqR package, with extrapolation to 400,000 templates for PBMC samples and to 120,000 templates for tissue samples. Clonality was defined as one minus Pielou's evenness. To identify tissue-enriched TCRs, differential abundance testing was run on productive amino-acid clonotypes with a minimum total count of 5 and an alpha of 0.1. The Jaccard Index and the Morisita Overlap Index were used to measure how much the repertoires overlapped between compartments. TCR beta CDR3s were clustered by GLIPH together with public tetramer-defined viral CDR3s, and at least three viral sequences plus V-gene enrichment were required for viral motifs. Drawn from immuneACCESS, this table holds only the in-frame rearrangements with V and J called that TCRdb kept. Clones are partly lost; checked studies trace under half to an unresolved V gene and leave the rest unexplained. Clone size and V and J calls were adopted from that table, with D and trimming inferred from the DNA. Present in this sample are fewer than 2,000 clones, around 34% of which were seen just once. The ten largest account for 12% of the sample.

Here is what the overall study found, with its caveats: The highest T cell clonality was observed in uninvolved tumor-adjacent lung, where clonality exceeded that of tumor, suggesting that antigenic responses were more focused in uninvolved tumor-adjacent lung. Of the top 100 tumor clones, a median of approximately 60 were detected in paired uninvolved adjacent lung; over 25 were also among that lung's top 100. Because the study design was exploratory, TCR variables were selected using unadjusted p-values without false-discovery rate correction. Because multi-region sequencing of the tumors was not done, intratumor heterogeneity could not be ruled out. Higher T cell density in blood was associated with longer overall survival, whereas higher clonality in adjacent lung was associated with shorter survival.

From a lookup of the germline V gene, CDR1 and CDR2 are MDHEN and SYDVKM. V gives up 3 bases and J gives up 3 bases, and the segment between their germline ends measures 10 bases. There are 14 amino acids in the CDR3, from cysteine to phenylalanine inclusive. The sequence is cut down to CDR3 DNA, 42 bases in frame from base 1. The table lists this clone with a few counts. The specificity of this receptor is unknown. The record has no base qualities; no much larger clone is one base away. The sequence joins TRBV28 to TRBJ2-3; no D gene call is confident. The sequenced sample was lung tumor tissue, obtained before any cancer treatment. This TCR came from a male donor older than 55 with stage II lung adenocarcinoma. Here is the DNA: TGTGCCAGCAGTTTTTTGTCCGGGACAGATACGCAGTATTTT. Its translation is CASSFLSGTDTQYF. Supplemented by the reference TRBV28 and TRBJ2-3 proteins around the CDR3, the complete variable domain is DVKVTQSSRYLVKRTGEKVFLECVQDMDHENMFWYRQDPGLGLRLIYFSYDVKMKEKGDIPEGYSVSREKKERFSLILESASTNQTSMYLCASSFLSGTDTQYFGPGTRLTVL.